This T cell receptor (beta chain) emerged from a study of molecular identifiers for immune sequencing clone quantification. A single record per CDR3 protein comes from TCRdb applying MiXCR to the PCR reads. The sample shows some 650,000 distinct CDR3 sequences, about 20% of them seen only once. The table lists this clonotype with a few counts. The TCR was taken from a human donor in good health. Some libraries in this study had Jurkat cell RNA spiked in. Sequencing input: naive CD8+ T cells from blood, with Jurkat cell RNA spiked in. Subset specified: FACS-sorted CD8+CD4-CCR7+CD45RA+ naive T cells.

In nucleotides, the CDR3 is TGTGCCAGCAGCTTCGGGACAGGGGGCCGCCGGGGGGAAAAACTGTTTTTT. The encoded protein is CASSFGTGGRRGEKLFF. This rearrangement joins TRBV11-1 to TRBJ1-4; 12 nucleotides align to TRBD1. The CDR3 is made up of 17 amino acids. J lost 8 bases, V lost 3 bases, and 10 bases had no gene match. CDR1 and CDR2 from the germline V gene are SGHAT and FQDESV (reference sequence).